This passage covers 7 T cell receptor beta chains from one sample sequenced in a study of T cell responses to AZD1222 COVID-19 vaccine. Sequencing used immunoSEQ multiplex PCR; TCRdb keeps in-frame clones, though not all of them. The data show approximately 140,000 clones, with approximately 90% seen just once and over 3% held by the top ten. The sample was peripheral blood, taken 28 days after the second AZD1222 dose. The receptor set was obtained from an adult who received the AZD1222 COVID-19 vaccine.

J is TRBJ2-3 and V is TRBV24-1; TRBD2 aligns across 7 bases. Trimming cost V 5 bases and J 5 bases; bases outside gene matches: 3. Germline V gene data show CDR1 as KGHDR and CDR2 as SFDVKD. This CDR3 comprises 13 residues. CDR3 in amino acids: CATSGLAGDTQYF. The CDR3 bases are TGTGCCACCAGTGGGTTAGCGGGAGATACGCAGTATTTT.

The chain links TRBV5-1 to TRBJ1-2; 10 nucleotides line up with TRBD1. The CDR3 is 16 amino acids. V was pared by 0 bases and J by 5 bases, with 7 bases of the junction left unmatched. CDR1 is SGHRS, CDR2 YFSETQ, per germline. Here the CDR3 reads CASSLARQGAGYGYTF. The DNA of the CDR3 is TGCGCCAGCAGCTTGGCAAGACAGGGGGCAGGGTATGGCTACACCTTC.

V is TRBV7-3 and J is TRBJ2-5; unclear D gene. The CDR3 is 16 residues long. Deletions cut 2 bases from V and 1 base from J, with 14 bases between. CDR1 is SGHTA and CDR2 is FQGTGA in the germline V gene. The CDR3 loop is CASSLVGRAAQETQYF. For the CDR3, the DNA is TGTGCCAGCAGCTTAGTAGGACGGGCTGCCCAAGAGACCCAGTACTTC.

The V and J genes are TRBV7-2 and TRBJ2-1; 8 bases map to TRBD2. The length of the CDR3 is 15 residues. Germline-derived CDR1 and CDR2 are SGHTA and FQGNSA. J gave up 7 bases and V 1 base, and 6 bases lay outside the gene matches. The CDR3 sequence is CASSLGLARGNEQFF. The CDR3 DNA sequence: TGTGCCAGCAGCTTAGGACTAGCGAGAGGGAATGAGCAGTTCTTC.

In nucleotides, the CDR3 is TGCAGCGTACTACGCAGGGCCGGGGAGCTGTTTTTT. Its translation is CSVLRRAGELFF. The gene calls are TRBV29-1 and TRBJ2-2; weak D call: TRBD1 (5 bases). The V gene's germline CDR1 is SQVTM and CDR2 ANQGSEA. The CDR3 spans 12 residues. Trimming took 6 bases from V and 6 from J, leaving 11 bases between them.

The chain joins TRBV5-8 to TRBJ2-3; 7 bases are shared with TRBD2. Germline CDR1 is SGHTS and CDR2 is YDEGEE. The CDR3 runs 16 residues. With V trimmed by 2 bases and J by 3 bases, 9 bases remained unmatched. This chain's CDR3 is CASSFPRDYGTDTQYF. CDR3 sequence (DNA): TGTGCCAGCAGCTTCCCCCGGGACTACGGTACAGATACGCAGTATTTT.

V and J are TRBV11-3 and TRBJ2-1, with D tentatively TRBD2 (6 bases). V shed 7 bases and J shed 1 base, with 14 bases lying between them. The CDR3 length is 15 residues. Germline values: CDR1 SGHNT, CDR2 YENEEA. The CDR3 DNA is TGTGCCAGCAACTTCGGACTATCTTCCTACAATGAGCAGTTCTTC. This sequence encodes CASNFGLSSYNEQFF.